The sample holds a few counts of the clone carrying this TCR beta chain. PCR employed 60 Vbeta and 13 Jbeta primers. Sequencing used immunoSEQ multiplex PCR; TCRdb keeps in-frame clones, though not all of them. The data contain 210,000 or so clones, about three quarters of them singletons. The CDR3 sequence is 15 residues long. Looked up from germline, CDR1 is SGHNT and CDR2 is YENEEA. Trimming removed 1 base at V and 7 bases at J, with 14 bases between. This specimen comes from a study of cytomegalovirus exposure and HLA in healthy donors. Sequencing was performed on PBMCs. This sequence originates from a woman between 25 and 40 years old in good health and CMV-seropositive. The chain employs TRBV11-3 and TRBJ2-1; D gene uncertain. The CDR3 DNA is TGTGCCAGCAGCTTAGGTACTACTCACGGGAATGAGCAGTTCTTC. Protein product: CASSLGTTHGNEQFF.